Listed below are T cell receptor beta chains from one sample, sequenced in a study of cytomegalovirus exposure and HLA in healthy donors. The repertoire was sequenced with immunoSEQ multiplex PCR; TCRdb's copy has only in-frame clones and lacks some. The sample holds around 230,000 clones, 75% to 90% seen once. Specimen: PBMCs. The receptors were gathered from a woman aged 30 to 39 in good health and CMV-seropositive. The CDR3 runs from the conserved cysteine through the conserved F or W. The D gene is left open where the match is weak. Only part of the rows carry a size: once, few, many, or a class if the clone is expanded.

CDR3aa	CDR3nt	v_gene	d_gene	j_gene	abundance
CASSERQGNTGELFF	TGTGCCAGCAGTGAAAGACAGGGGAACACCGGGGAGCTGTTTTTT	TRBV2	TRBD1	TRBJ2-2	NA
CAISESTGGTEAFF	TGTGCCATCAGTGAGTCGACAGGGGGGACTGAAGCTTTCTTT	TRBV10-3	TRBD1	TRBJ1-1	NA
CASSLGLAGAQGTQYF	TGTGCCAGCAGCTTAGGGCTAGCGGGAGCCCAAGGAACCCAGTACTTC	TRBV7-8	TRBD2	TRBJ2-5	NA
CASSTRTGGNTGELFF	TGTGCCAGCAGCACTAGGACAGGGGGGAACACCGGGGAGCTGTTTTTT	TRBV2	TRBD1	TRBJ2-2	NA
CASSPEGGGMNTEAFF	TGTGCCAGTAGTCCAGAAGGGGGGGGGATGAACACTGAAGCTTTCTTT	TRBV19	NA	TRBJ1-1	NA
CASGYPGGRSSYNEQFF	TGTGCCAGCGGCTATCCCGGGGGTCGGAGCTCCTACAATGAGCAGTTCTTC	TRBV27	NA	TRBJ2-1	NA
CASSLGEEGAGAFF	TGTGCCAGCAGCTTAGGGGAGGAGGGGGCAGGGGCTTTCTTT	TRBV7-9	TRBD1	TRBJ1-1	once
CASQRAEIYEQYF	TGTGCCAGCCAACGAGCGGAGATCTACGAGCAGTACTTC	TRBV18	NA	TRBJ2-7	NA
CASSQKSGQGVPEQYF	TGTGCCAGCAGCCAAAAAAGCGGACAGGGAGTTCCCGAGCAGTACTTC	TRBV4-2	TRBD1	TRBJ2-7	NA
CASSSLLAARSSRQYF	TGTGCCAGCAGTTCCTTACTAGCGGCAAGGAGCTCTAGGCAGTATTTT	TRBV28	TRBD2	TRBJ2-3	NA
CASSRASGSFFSYEQYF	TGTGCCAGCAGTAGGGCTAGCGGGAGTTTTTTTTCCTACGAGCAGTACTTC	TRBV27	TRBD2	TRBJ2-7	once
CAWTTRGGVKGNYGYTF	TGTGCCTGGACGACCCGGGGGGGAGTTAAGGGGAACTATGGCTACACCTTC	TRBV30	NA	TRBJ1-2	few
CAWSGGGVEPQHF	TGTGCCTGGAGTGGAGGGGGGGTTGAGCCCCAGCATTTT	TRBV30	NA	TRBJ1-5	NA
CASSPEEGDTQYF	TGTGCCAGCAGTCCGGAGGAGGGAGATACGCAGTATTTT	TRBV6-4	NA	TRBJ2-3	NA
CATSAGGRTDTQYF	TGTGCCACCAGTGCAGGGGGCCGGACAGATACGCAGTATTTT	TRBV15	TRBD1	TRBJ2-3	NA
CASSYPQAFNEKLFF	TGTGCCAGCAGTTACCCACAGGCGTTTAATGAAAAACTGTTTTTT	TRBV28	NA	TRBJ1-4	NA
CASSSHHTGGNTEAFF	TGTGCCAGCAGCTCACACCACACAGGGGGGAACACTGAAGCTTTCTTT	TRBV11-3	TRBD1	TRBJ1-1	NA
CASSQDSGITEAFF	TGTGCCAGCAGCCAAGATAGCGGGATCACTGAAGCTTTCTTT	TRBV4-2	NA	TRBJ1-1	NA
CASNSPGGTEAFF	TGCGCCAGCAACTCCCCAGGGGGCACTGAAGCTTTCTTT	TRBV10-2	TRBD1	TRBJ1-1	NA
CASSLSGISTDTQYF	TGTGCCAGCAGCCTTTCAGGGATTAGCACAGATACGCAGTATTTT	TRBV9	NA	TRBJ2-3	NA
CASSPSRREDGYGYTF	TGTGCCAGCAGCCCCTCCCGCAGGGAGGATGGGTATGGCTACACCTTC	TRBV7-6	NA	TRBJ1-2	NA
CASGTGEINQPQHF	TGCGCCAGCGGAACAGGGGAGATCAATCAGCCCCAGCATTTT	TRBV5-1	TRBD1	TRBJ1-5	NA
CASSQGGAADTQYF	TGTGCCAGCAGCCAAGGGGGCGCGGCAGATACGCAGTATTTT	TRBV11-3	TRBD1	TRBJ2-3	NA
CASSGGIQETQYF	TGTGCCTCGAGCGGGGGGATCCAAGAGACCCAGTACTTC	TRBV30	TRBD2	TRBJ2-5	NA
CAWSAGQGGKYF	TGTGCCTGGAGTGCCGGACAGGGGGGGAAGTACTTC	TRBV30	TRBD1	TRBJ2-7	NA
CASREDAGELFF	TGTGCCAGTAGGGAGGACGCCGGGGAGCTGTTTTTT	TRBV19	NA	TRBJ2-2	NA
CASSIEDRGRGPPEAFF	TGTGCCAGTAGTATAGAAGACAGGGGGCGAGGTCCTCCTGAAGCTTTCTTT	TRBV19	TRBD1	TRBJ1-1	NA
CASSSSGRGETQYF	TGTGCCAGCAGCTCCAGCGGGAGGGGGGAGACCCAGTACTTC	TRBV5-6	TRBD2	TRBJ2-5	NA
CATSRGPGQGADEQFF	TGTGCCACCAGCAGGGGACCGGGACAGGGGGCTGATGAGCAGTTCTTC	TRBV15	TRBD1	TRBJ2-1	few
CASSTHTSKGTGELFF	TGTGCCAGCAGCACCCACACTAGCAAGGGCACCGGGGAGCTGTTTTTT	TRBV25-1	NA	TRBJ2-2	NA
CASTGRGADTQYF	TGTGCCAGCACCGGGAGGGGAGCAGATACGCAGTATTTT	TRBV7-8	TRBD2	TRBJ2-3	NA